This TCR beta chain stems from a study of CD8+ T cells in alopecia areata. Whole-study findings and limits: Normal skin's resident alphabeta T cells are sequenced alongside lesional scalp T cells. The study found TCR sharing across patients less clear than in mice, possibly for HLA reasons.

This CDR3 is 15 amino acids long. The trim removed 5 bases at V and 0 bases at J, leaving 7 bases unmatched. Germline assignment: CDR1 LNHDA and CDR2 SQIVND (reference sequence). The authors extracted RNA and reverse transcribed it into cDNA as the sequencing template. Only in-frame clones appear in the TCRdb table, and some are missing; sequencing was by immunoSEQ multiplex PCR. The profile covers 85,000 to 110,000 clones, with roughly 53% appearing a single time and 7.5% to 9% taken by the ten largest. Concerning this clone: Its antigen is unknown.

The chain uses TRBV19 and TRBJ2-7; 7 bases map to TRBD1. The sample taken for sequencing was CD4+ T cells sorted from blood. The sequence was obtained from a human donor in good health. CDR3 in amino acids: CASSLRQGSSYEQYF. CDR3 coding DNA: TGTGCCAGTAGTCTGCGACAGGGAAGCTCCTACGAGCAGTACTTC. Variable domain in full (rest from reference TRBV19 and TRBJ2-7): DGGITQSPKYLFRKEGQNVTLSCEQNLNHDAMYWYRQDPGQGLRLIYYSQIVNDFQKGDIAEGYSVSREKKESFPLTVTSAQKNPTAFYLCASSLRQGSSYEQYFGPGTRLTVT.